The clone carrying this TCR beta chain was seen only a few times. The CDR3 runs to 15 residues. V dropped 4 bases and J dropped 8; count of bases not matched to a gene: 6. The germline V gene has CDR1 LGHNA and CDR2 YNFKEQ. Here immunoSEQ multiplex PCR was the method, and the copy in TCRdb shows in-frame clones only, minus some. The profile covers under 150,000 clones, with 88% appearing a single time and roughly 8.9% taken by the ten largest. The sample is drawn from a study of blood T cell repertoires in COVID-19. Whole-study context: T cells, B-cell-depleted T cells, or PBMCs supplied cDNA or gDNA.

Sequencing used peripheral blood. This clonotype was obtained from a woman in her seventies who had recovered from COVID-19. The gene calls are TRBV4-2 and TRBJ1-4, with 11 bases that match TRBD1. Here the CDR3 DNA reads TGTGCCAGCAGCCCCTCAGGGACAGGGGGGGAAAAACTGTTTTTT. Amino acid sequence: CASSPSGTGGEKLFF.